This note documents a single TCR beta chain sequence. The table lists this clone with a count of one. Its target antigen remains unknown. The input lacks base qualities; no much larger clone sits a single base away. The cysteine opens and the phenylalanine closes a CDR3 of 13 amino acids. This entry keeps only the CDR3 DNA: 39 bases, framed from base 1. Trimming removed 8 bases from V and 4 bases from J, leaving 14 bases between the germline ends. As encoded in the germline V gene (reference sequence), CDR1 is SEHNR while CDR2 is FQNEAQ. These data are taken from a study of T cell responses to AZD1222 COVID-19 vaccine (dated by TCRdb to the early 2020s). Context from the whole study: AZD1222 recipients whose second dose came at about 4 weeks and those whose second dose came at about 12 weeks were combined into one group, since spike-specific TCR depth and breadth did not differ between the two schedules. TCR sequencing was performed for about 240 trial participants, of whom about 200 were given two doses of AZD1222 and 26 were given two doses of MenACWY control vaccine. Trial participants were enrolled into age subgroups of 18-55, 56-69 and 70-plus years, which contained approximately 150, 28 and 58 TCR-sequenced participants, respectively.

The CDR3 regions of human TCRbeta chains were analyzed by immunosequencing. Per the original workflow: Repertoire TCRs were checked for matches against a reference library of SARS-CoV-2-specific TCRs that had been generated using the MIRA antigen-specificity platform. Breadth meant the fraction of unique TCRs that were SARS-CoV-2-associated, whereas depth meant the fraction of total T cells that were SARS-CoV-2-associated. Each spike-specific TCR was assigned to its reactive spike region and to a CD4 or CD8 class using the MIRA data. Log10-transformed breadth and depth values were compared by one-way ANOVA with Sidak's multiple comparisons tests. TCRdb's version of the immuneACCESS table is confined to in-frame rearrangements and falls short of the full clone set. An unresolved V gene accounts for under half of the shortfall where checked; the remainder is of unknown origin. The V and J calls and clone size were taken over from that table, and D and trimming were inferred from the DNA. For this sample there are 120,000 to 150,000 clones; about 91% appear just once. The ten top clones hold over 1.1% of the sample.

Paper-wide results and their limitations: Conclusions about previously exposed vaccinees are limited because only a handful of AZD1222 recipients were SARS-CoV-2 seropositive at baseline. Reportedly, close to half of the unique spike-specific TCRs recognized epitopes lying outside the regions that are mutated in the B.1.351 and B.1.1.7 variants. In the small 56-69-year group, the increase in depth fell short of significance, most likely because of low power. Spike-specific TCR breadth and depth rose significantly after two AZD1222 doses compared with day 0 and with MenACWY recipients. Because no samples from the day 14 peak response were available, repertoires could be characterized only after the peak T cell response. Participants were mostly white British and included more females than males, and it was suggested by the authors that clonal diversity may have been underestimated. Vaccine-associated CD4 TCRs spanned the whole spike protein, with dominant responses in regions 160-218 and 743-854.

The label giving this sample's time point can be read as: baseline before first vaccination. Vaccinee samples came from UK trials COV001 and COV002, including a single-blind randomized controlled phase 2/3 trial of AZD1222 (ChAdOx1 nCoV-19) in healthy adults. Trial participant PBMC samples were collected at day 0 and day 28 after the second dose for TCRbeta chain sequencing. The material was peripheral blood, obtained on day 0 of AZD1222 vaccination. In this chain, TRBV7-9 is recombined with TRBJ2-5; a tentative D match to TRBD2 spans 5 bases. This clonotype was obtained from an adult in good health. The CDR3 here reads CASGGKGSETQYF. Here is the DNA: TGTGCCAGCGGAGGAAAGGGATCAGAGACCCAGTACTTC.